These T cell receptor beta chains were read from a single sample in a study of blood T cell repertoires in COVID-19. Method: immunoSEQ multiplex PCR; TCRdb's copy keeps in-frame clones and lacks some. The repertoire includes 160,000 or so clones, approximately 85% of them detected once, and about 5.8% sits in the top ten. Sequenced sample: peripheral blood. The source of these receptors is a woman aged 45-60 years with COVID-19, enrolled during active disease. The CDR3 runs from the conserved cysteine through the conserved F or W. The D gene is left open where the match is weak. Size is stated for part of the rows, as once, few or many counts, or as a class when the clone is expanded.

abundance	len	d_gene	v_gene	j_gene	CDR3nt	CDR3aa
-	12	-	TRBV12-3/TRBV12-4	TRBJ2-2	TGTGCCAGCAGTCCATTCGGCGGGGAGCTGTTTTTT	CASSPFGGELFF
-	14	-	TRBV6-5	TRBJ1-2	TGTGCCAGTACTAACACCGGGACACTCTATGGCTACACCTTC	CASTNTGTLYGYTF
-	16	TRBD2	TRBV5-1	TRBJ2-3	TGCGCCGGCAGCTTGGAGTTAGCGGGGGGCACAGATACGCAGTATTTT	CAGSLELAGGTDTQYF
-	14	-	TRBV10-3	TRBJ1-2	TGTGCCATCAGTGAGGGGGGCGTCGGCTATGGCTACACCTTC	CAISEGGVGYGYTF
-	15	-	TRBV30	TRBJ1-6	TGTGCCTGGGCTATAAAGTCTTCCTATAATTCACCCCTCCACTTT	CAWAIKSSYNSPLHF
-	14	-	TRBV5-1	TRBJ2-2	TGCGCCAGCAGCGGGGGGGCATCCACCGGGGAGCTGTTTTTT	CASSGGASTGELFF
-	15	TRBD1	TRBV6-5	TRBJ2-1	TGTGCCAGCAGGAGGGACAGGGGGGTATACAATGAGCAGTTCTTC	CASRRDRGVYNEQFF
-	14	TRBD1	TRBV7-2	TRBJ1-4	TGTGCCAGCAGCAGACAGGGGGCGGTTGAAAAACTGTTTTTT	CASSRQGAVEKLFF
-	14	TRBD2	TRBV19	TRBJ2-5	TGTGCCAGTAGTCCCGGGGGAGGGTGGGCGACCCAGTACTTC	CASSPGGGWATQYF
-	15	-	TRBV18	TRBJ2-4	TGTGCCAGCTCACCACTTGAGGACCCTAGCTCGTTTCAGTACTTC	CASSPLEDPSSFQYF
once	15	-	TRBV7-3	TRBJ2-3	TGTGCCAGCAGCTTAAACGGCGGGGCAACAGATACGCAGTATTTT	CASSLNGGATDTQYF
-	14	-	TRBV2	TRBJ2-1	TGTGCCAGCAATGGGGGGAGCTCCTACAATGAGCAGTTCTTC	CASNGGSSYNEQFF
-	17	TRBD2	TRBV3-1/TRBV3-2	TRBJ2-1	TGTGCCAGCAGCCAAGATCTGGCTAGCGGGGGGAATAATGAGCAGTTCTTC	CASSQDLASGGNNEQFF
-	13	TRBD1	TRBV6-5	TRBJ1-1	TGTGCCAGCAGTTACTCGGGACAGGGTGAAGCTTTCTTT	CASSYSGQGEAFF
-	15	-	TRBV15	TRBJ1-5	TGTGCCACCAGCAGAGACAGGACAATAAATCAGCCCCAGCATTTT	CATSRDRTINQPQHF
-	13	-	TRBV18	TRBJ2-1	TGTGCCAGCTCAGCTCCCCCGGGCAATGAGCAGTTCTTC	CASSAPPGNEQFF
-	16	TRBD1	TRBV5-1	TRBJ1-1	TGCGCCAGCAGCCCCGACAAGACAGGGATGAACACTGAAGCTTTCTTT	CASSPDKTGMNTEAFF
-	12	-	TRBV12-5	TRBJ2-3	TGTGCTAGTCTGCCCCGCGGGGATACGCAGTATTTT	CASLPRGDTQYF
-	15	-	TRBV30	TRBJ1-2	TGTGCCTGGAGCCGGACGCGGGAGGGGATGAAAGGCTACACCTTC	CAWSRTREGMKGYTF
-	14	TRBD2	TRBV28	TRBJ2-5	TGTGCCAGCAGTTTAGCGGGGGGGCCGGGGACCCAGTACTTC	CASSLAGGPGTQYF
-	14	TRBD2	TRBV6-5	TRBJ2-3	TGTGCCAGCAGCTCCCTAGCGGGGGCAGATACGCAGTATTTT	CASSSLAGADTQYF
-	17	TRBD1	TRBV30	TRBJ1-6	TGTGCCTGGAGCCCAATTCAGGGGGGATCCTATAATTCACCCCTCCACTTT	CAWSPIQGGSYNSPLHF
-	16	TRBD2	TRBV6-2/TRBV6-3	TRBJ2-1	TGTGCCAGCAGCTCTCTAGCGGGGGGGAGTGACAATGAGCAGTTCTTC	CASSSLAGGSDNEQFF
-	15	TRBD1	TRBV9	TRBJ2-1	TGTGCCAGCAGCTTCACCGGGACAGCCTACAATGAGCAGTTCTTC	CASSFTGTAYNEQFF
-	15	TRBD2	TRBV7-2	TRBJ2-5	TGTGCCAGCACCGCCCGTCTAGCGGGGGGGGAGACCCAGTACTTC	CASTARLAGGETQYF
-	14	-	TRBV7-6	TRBJ2-3	TGTGCCAGCAGCTTAGTGGCCTCCCCAGATACGCAGTATTTT	CASSLVASPDTQYF
once	15	-	TRBV7-9	TRBJ2-5	TGTGCCAGCAGCTTAGCGCTGGCTAGTGGAGAGACCCAGTACTTC	CASSLALASGETQYF
-	13	-	TRBV7-9	TRBJ2-3	TGTGCCAGCAGCCCCCCGTACACAGATACGCAGTATTTT	CASSPPYTDTQYF
-	15	-	TRBV7-9	TRBJ1-6	TGTGCCAGCAGCCAAGCCCGACTTGACTATTCACCCCTCCACTTT	CASSQARLDYSPLHF
-	14	-	TRBV27	TRBJ2-1	TGTGCCAGCAGTTTGTCAGGGGAAATCCATGAGCAGTTCTTC	CASSLSGEIHEQFF
-	13	TRBD1	TRBV3-1/TRBV3-2	TRBJ2-7	TGTGCCAGCAGGCAGGGGGCAGGCAACGAGCAGTACTTC	CASRQGAGNEQYF
-	13	-	TRBV27	TRBJ2-2	TGTGCCAGCAGTTCCGGAGGGGCCGGGGAGCTGTTTTTT	CASSSGGAGELFF
-	16	-	TRBV9	TRBJ2-1	TGTGCCAGCAGCGTAGAGTGGAGTGCCTCCTACAATGAGCAGTTCTTC	CASSVEWSASYNEQFF
-	11	-	TRBV2	TRBJ2-5	TGTGCCAGGGAGATCGGAGAAACCCAGTACTTC	CAREIGETQYF
-	15	TRBD1	TRBV19	TRBJ1-1	TGTGCCAGTAGTAGGCAGGGGGTCCCGAGAACTGAAGCTTTCTTT	CASSRQGVPRTEAFF
once	13	TRBD1	TRBV30	TRBJ1-2	TGTGCCTGGAGCGGACAGGGAGTCTATGGCTACACCTTC	CAWSGQGVYGYTF
-	13	-	TRBV28	TRBJ1-5	TGTGCCAGCAGTTCCGGGGTATATCAGCCCCAGCATTTT	CASSSGVYQPQHF
-	14	TRBD1	TRBV4-3	TRBJ1-5	TGCGCCAGCAGCCGGGGACAGGGGACCGGTCCCCAGCATTTT	CASSRGQGTGPQHF
once	16	TRBD2	TRBV11-2	TRBJ2-3	TGTGCCAGCAGCTTAGCGAGCGGGGGGAGAACAGATACGCAGTATTTT	CASSLASGGRTDTQYF
once	16	TRBD2	TRBV6-6	TRBJ2-3	TGTGCCAGCAAACCCCGGCAGCGGGGAAGCACAGATACGCAGTATTTT	CASKPRQRGSTDTQYF
-	15	TRBD1	TRBV6-5	TRBJ2-1	TGTGCCAGCAGTTACGCGGGACAGGGGTTTCATGAGCAGTTCTTC	CASSYAGQGFHEQFF
-	17	TRBD2	TRBV6-2/TRBV6-3	TRBJ2-5	TGTGCCAGCAGTTTGGGCCGAGGACTAGCGGGGGGAGAGACCCAGTACTTC	CASSLGRGLAGGETQYF
-	12	-	TRBV10-3	TRBJ1-2	TGTGCCATCAGGGGGACCGGGAGCGGCTACACCTTC	CAIRGTGSGYTF